This is a list of T cell receptor beta chains from one sample in a study of cytomegalovirus exposure and HLA in healthy donors. Here immunoSEQ multiplex PCR was the method, and the copy in TCRdb shows in-frame clones only, minus some. The repertoire holds 210,000 or so clones, approximately 80% seen once, with 0.58% in the top ten. The sample comprised PBMCs. All receptors come from a woman aged 40 to 49 in good health and CMV-seronegative. Both conserved end residues are part of each CDR3. A row's size may be missing; if present it is once, few, many or a size class.

V gene: TRBV29-1
clone size: NA
J gene: TRBJ1-6
CDR3 protein: CSVGLAGSNSPLHF

V gene: TRBV19
clone size: NA
J gene: TRBJ1-1
CDR3 protein: CASSSVRGTEAFF

V gene: TRBV5-5
clone size: NA
J gene: TRBJ1-1
CDR3 protein: CASSLAGSTMNTEAFF

V gene: TRBV6-6
clone size: NA
J gene: TRBJ1-5
CDR3 protein: CASSYGGTNQPQHF

V gene: TRBV16
clone size: NA
J gene: TRBJ2-2
CDR3 protein: CASSREQGISGELFF

V gene: TRBV6-6
clone size: NA
J gene: TRBJ2-2
CDR3 protein: CASSQTGTGGGELFF

V gene: TRBV28
clone size: NA
J gene: TRBJ2-3
CDR3 protein: CASRLAGGPSTDTQYF

V gene: TRBV7-2
clone size: NA
J gene: TRBJ1-5
CDR3 protein: CASSSQGSNQPQHF

V gene: TRBV11-2
clone size: NA
J gene: TRBJ1-1
CDR3 protein: CASSSYTRGGSTEAFF

V gene: TRBV5-1
clone size: NA
J gene: TRBJ2-7
CDR3 protein: CASSLGATERPEQYF

V gene: TRBV18
clone size: NA
J gene: TRBJ1-3
CDR3 protein: CASSPIQRSRTVLDF

V gene: TRBV27
clone size: once
J gene: TRBJ2-7
CDR3 protein: CASSLGQNYEQYF

V gene: TRBV6-5
clone size: NA
J gene: TRBJ1-5
CDR3 protein: CASSLRGSNQPQHF

V gene: TRBV6-5
clone size: NA
J gene: TRBJ1-6
CDR3 protein: CAAGTGGSYNSPLHF

V gene: TRBV18
clone size: NA
J gene: NA
CDR3 protein: CASSPTGPEQYF

V gene: TRBV9
clone size: NA
J gene: TRBJ1-1
CDR3 protein: CASSVGQTGGIAEAFF

V gene: TRBV7-8
clone size: NA
J gene: TRBJ1-2
CDR3 protein: CASSPRAGGYTF

V gene: TRBV30
clone size: once
J gene: TRBJ1-1
CDR3 protein: CAWSPYQQGNTEAFF

V gene: TRBV5-6
clone size: NA
J gene: NA
CDR3 protein: CASSSTGRHEQYF

V gene: TRBV9
clone size: NA
J gene: TRBJ2-1
CDR3 protein: CASSQDLGQIYVQFF

V gene: TRBV10-3
clone size: NA
J gene: TRBJ2-7
CDR3 protein: CATMGLSYEQYF

V gene: TRBV11-3
clone size: NA
J gene: TRBJ2-7
CDR3 protein: CASSPRDNHYEQYF

V gene: TRBV27
clone size: once
J gene: TRBJ2-6
CDR3 protein: CASSYGGQTPGANVLTF

V gene: TRBV5-4
clone size: NA
J gene: TRBJ1-2
CDR3 protein: CASSLDSNYGYTF

V gene: TRBV6-5
clone size: once
J gene: TRBJ2-7
CDR3 protein: CASSYPGAYEQYF

V gene: TRBV11-2
clone size: NA
J gene: TRBJ1-4
CDR3 protein: CASSFSADLDYNEKLFF

V gene: TRBV4-3
clone size: NA
J gene: TRBJ2-1
CDR3 protein: CASSQDGLAGGHEQFF

V gene: TRBV27
clone size: NA
J gene: TRBJ2-1
CDR3 protein: CASSFQGLLSYNEQFF

V gene: TRBV28
clone size: NA
J gene: TRBJ1-6
CDR3 protein: CASSLPTIRTGGGSPLHF

V gene: TRBV6-1
clone size: NA
J gene: TRBJ1-1
CDR3 protein: CASRTGAEAFF

V gene: TRBV5-1
clone size: NA
J gene: TRBJ2-7
CDR3 protein: CASSPSGGPYEQYF

V gene: TRBV18
clone size: NA
J gene: TRBJ1-5
CDR3 protein: CASSPLDSQPQHF

V gene: TRBV7-2
clone size: NA
J gene: TRBJ2-7
CDR3 protein: CASSLGTGSDEQYF

V gene: TRBV5-5
clone size: NA
J gene: TRBJ1-1
CDR3 protein: CASSLVIDIPIEAFF

V gene: TRBV30
clone size: NA
J gene: TRBJ1-6
CDR3 protein: CAWDNNSPLHF

V gene: TRBV2
clone size: NA
J gene: TRBJ2-7
CDR3 protein: CASFQASAKYEQYF

V gene: TRBV5-6
clone size: few
J gene: TRBJ1-1
CDR3 protein: CASSTLDRAVPEAFF